This TCR beta chain appears in the sequencing data of a study of T cells in Graves' hyperthyroidism and ophthalmopathy. Comment on this clonotype: Here the CDR3 omits its conserved ending phenylalanine or tryptophan, so a read error is the likely source.

Amplified TCR beta CDR3 regions came from RNA transcripts. Carried out on the TCR CDR3, a first-round RT-PCR used the HTBI primer set. TCRdb analysed the multiplex PCR reads with MiXCR anew, one entry per CDR3 protein. The data show almost 600,000 distinct CDR3 sequences, with roughly 50% seen just once and around 8% held by the top ten. Unmatched junction bases numbered 8, after V lost 1 base and J lost 7 bases. CDR1 and CDR2 (germline): LNHDA, SQIVND (reference sequence). The CDR3 is made up of 16 amino acids. The hyperthyroidism patients had all been newly diagnosed, and their disease duration was under 2 months. Their ages ranged from 18 to 65 years.

The chain is built from TRBV19 and TRBJ2-2; 8 nucleotides line up with TRBD2. Material: peripheral blood or thyroid tissue (not recorded which). The TCR comes from a young woman with Graves' hyperthyroidism. CDR3 in DNA: TGTGCCAGTAGTATAGTGACGGGAGGGCCGGTCGGGGAGCTGTTTTCT. The encoded protein is CASSIVTGGPVGELFS.